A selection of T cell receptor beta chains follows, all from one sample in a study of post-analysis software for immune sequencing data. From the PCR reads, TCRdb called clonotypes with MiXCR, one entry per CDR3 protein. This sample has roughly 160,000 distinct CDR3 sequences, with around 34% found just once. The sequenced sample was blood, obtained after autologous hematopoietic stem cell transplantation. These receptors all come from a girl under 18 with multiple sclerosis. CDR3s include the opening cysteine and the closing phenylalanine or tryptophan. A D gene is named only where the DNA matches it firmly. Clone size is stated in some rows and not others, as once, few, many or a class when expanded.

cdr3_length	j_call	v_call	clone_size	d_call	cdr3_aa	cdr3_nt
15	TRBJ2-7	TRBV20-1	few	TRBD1	CSASEAGTGGYEQYF	TGCAGTGCTAGTGAGGCCGGGACAGGGGGGTACGAGCAGTACTTC
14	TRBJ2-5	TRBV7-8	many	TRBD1	CASSIGQGVETQYF	TGTGCCAGCAGCATAGGACAGGGCGTAGAGACCCAGTACTTC
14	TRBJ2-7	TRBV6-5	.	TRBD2	CASSRERGRYEQYF	TGTGCCAGCAGCCGAGAGCGGGGGCGCTACGAGCAGTACTTC
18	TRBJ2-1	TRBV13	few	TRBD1	CASSLVMTGQGEKWEQFF	TGTGCCAGCAGCTTAGTAATGACGGGACAGGGGGAGAAATGGGAGCAGTTCTTC
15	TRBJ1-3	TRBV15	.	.	CATSRDRISGNTIYF	TGTGCCACCAGCCGCGACAGGATCTCTGGAAACACCATATATTTT
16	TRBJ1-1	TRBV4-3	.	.	CASSQGVAGENTEAFF	TGCGCCAGCAGCCAAGGTGTGGCGGGGGAGAACACTGAAGCTTTCTTT
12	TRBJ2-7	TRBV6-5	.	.	CASRVGAYEQYF	TGTGCCAGCAGGGTAGGGGCCTACGAGCAGTACTTC
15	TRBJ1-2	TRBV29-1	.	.	CSVEDSGRVNYGYTF	TGCAGCGTTGAAGATTCCGGCAGGGTGAACTATGGCTACACCTTC
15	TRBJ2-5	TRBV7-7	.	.	CASSLELKERETQYF	TGTGCTAGCAGCTTAGAGTTAAAAGAAAGAGAGACCCAGTACTTC
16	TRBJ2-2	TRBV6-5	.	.	CASSTPSKSNTGELFF	TGTGCCAGCAGTACCCCGTCGAAGAGTAACACCGGGGAGCTGTTTTTT
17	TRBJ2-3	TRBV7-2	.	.	CASSLAFRGPVSDTQYF	TGTGCCAGCAGCTTAGCGTTCCGGGGCCCTGTTTCAGATACGCAGTATTTT
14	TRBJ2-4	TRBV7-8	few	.	CASSKGLAKNIQYF	TGTGCCAGCAGCAAGGGACTAGCCAAAAACATTCAGTACTTC
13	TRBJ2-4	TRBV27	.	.	CASSLRRENIQYF	TGTGCCAGCAGTTTACGACGGGAAAACATTCAGTACTTC
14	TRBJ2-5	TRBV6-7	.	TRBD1	CASKQGFKFWTQYF	TGTGCCAGCAAACAGGGGTTTAAGTTTTGGACCCAGTACTTC
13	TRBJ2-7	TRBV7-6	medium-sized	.	CASSLGGRSEQYF	TGTGCCAGCAGCTTAGGCGGTCGGTCCGAGCAGTACTTC
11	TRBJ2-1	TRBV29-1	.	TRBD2	CSVDGGARQFF	TGCAGCGTCGACGGGGGGGCGCGGCAGTTCTTC
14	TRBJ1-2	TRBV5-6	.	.	CASSPPGTDIGYTF	TGTGCCAGCAGCCCGCCTGGGACGGACATTGGCTACACCTTC
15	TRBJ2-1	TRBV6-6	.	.	CASSSPGTEYNEQFF	TGTGCCAGCAGTTCCCCCGGGACGGAATACAATGAGCAGTTCTTC
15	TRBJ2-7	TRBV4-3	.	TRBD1	CASSQETGVVYEQYF	TGCGCCAGCAGCCAAGAGACAGGGGTTGTGTACGAGCAGTACTTC
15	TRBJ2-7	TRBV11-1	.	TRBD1	CASSSLGQGSGEQYF	TGTGCCAGCAGCTCCCTCGGACAGGGAAGTGGCGAGCAGTACTTC
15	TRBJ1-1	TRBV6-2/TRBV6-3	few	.	CASSATGWANTEAFF	TGTGCCAGCAGTGCAACAGGGTGGGCGAACACTGAAGCTTTCTTT
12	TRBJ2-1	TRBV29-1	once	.	CSVAFSRNEQFF	TGCAGCGTTGCCTTTTCCCGTAATGAGCAGTTCTTC
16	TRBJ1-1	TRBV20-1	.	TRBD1	CSASTLTGGVNTEAFF	TGCAGTGCTAGTACTCTAACAGGGGGAGTGAACACTGAAGCTTTCTTT
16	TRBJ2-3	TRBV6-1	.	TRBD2	CASSERGRLARDTQYF	TGTGCCAGCAGTGAAAGGGGTAGACTAGCCAGGGATACGCAGTATTTT
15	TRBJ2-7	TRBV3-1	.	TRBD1	CASSHYQGARDEQYF	TGTGCCAGCAGCCATTATCAGGGGGCTCGCGACGAGCAGTACTTC
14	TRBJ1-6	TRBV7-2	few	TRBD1	CASSPRTGGSPLHF	TGTGCCAGCAGCCCCCGGACAGGGGGCTCACCCCTCCACTTT
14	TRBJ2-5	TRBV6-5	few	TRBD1	CASSYDRVQETQYF	TGTGCCAGCAGTTACGACAGGGTCCAAGAGACCCAGTACTTC
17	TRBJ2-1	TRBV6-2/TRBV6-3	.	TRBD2	CASSPYIAGGPGNEQFF	TGTGCCAGCAGTCCCTACATAGCGGGAGGGCCGGGCAATGAGCAGTTCTTC
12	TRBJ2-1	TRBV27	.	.	CASSPRGAEQFF	TGTGCCAGCAGTCCCCGCGGGGCTGAGCAGTTCTTC
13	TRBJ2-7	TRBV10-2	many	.	CASSAQTSYEQYF	TGCGCCAGCAGTGCGCAGACCTCGTACGAGCAGTACTTC
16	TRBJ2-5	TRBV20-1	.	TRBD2	CSEMRLAGEVYNEQYF	TGCAGTGAGATGAGACTAGCGGGAGAAGTCTACAATGAGCAGTACTTC
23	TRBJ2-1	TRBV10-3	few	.	CAISEGMEDLARVFWSSYNEQFF	TGTGCCATCAGTGAGGGGATGGAGGATCTAGCGCGAGTCTTCTGGAGCTCCTACAATGAGCAGTTCTTC
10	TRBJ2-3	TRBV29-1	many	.	CSVGLDTQYF	TGCAGCGTTGGACTGGATACGCAGTATTTT
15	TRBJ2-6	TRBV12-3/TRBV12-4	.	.	CASSAVGFGANVLTF	TGTGCCAGCAGTGCAGTGGGTTTTGGGGCCAACGTCCTGACTTTC
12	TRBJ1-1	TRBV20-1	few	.	CSANLIYTEAFF	TGCAGTGCTAATCTGATTTACACTGAAGCTTTCTTT
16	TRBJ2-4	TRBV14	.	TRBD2	CASSQTSGRDKNIQYF	TGTGCCAGCAGCCAGACTAGCGGGAGAGACAAAAACATTCAGTACTTC
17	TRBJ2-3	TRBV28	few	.	CASMAPPVGVGTDTQYF	TGTGCCAGCATGGCCCCGCCGGTTGGGGTCGGCACAGATACGCAGTATTTT
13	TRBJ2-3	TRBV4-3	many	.	CASSPSLLGGQYF	TGCGCCAGCAGCCCCTCCCTTTTAGGAGGGCAGTATTTT
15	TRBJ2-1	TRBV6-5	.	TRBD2	CASSPPGLAGNEQFF	TGTGCCAGCTCACCTCCGGGACTAGCGGGCAATGAGCAGTTCTTC
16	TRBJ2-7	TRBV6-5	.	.	CASSYSPDGTPYEQYF	TGTGCCAGCAGTTACTCGCCAGACGGGACCCCCTACGAGCAGTACTTC
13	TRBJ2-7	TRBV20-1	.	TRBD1	CSASSTGGYEQYF	TGCAGTGCTAGCTCGACAGGGGGCTACGAGCAGTACTTC
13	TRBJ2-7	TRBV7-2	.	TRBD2	CASTPRAREDRYF	TGTGCCAGCACACCTCGTGCGCGGGAGGATCGGTACTTC
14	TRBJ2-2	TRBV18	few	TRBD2	CASRSGSDTGELFF	TGTGCCAGCCGTAGCGGGAGTGACACCGGGGAGCTGTTTTTT
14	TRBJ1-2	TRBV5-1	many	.	CASSLDGNDYGYTF	TGCGCCAGCAGCTTGGATGGCAACGACTATGGCTACACCTTC
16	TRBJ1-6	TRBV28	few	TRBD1	CASSAQPLGQNSPLHF	TGTGCCAGCAGTGCCCAGCCGTTGGGACAGAATTCACCCCTCCACTTT
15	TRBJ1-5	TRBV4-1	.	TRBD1	CASSLGQGDNQPQHF	TGCGCCAGCAGCCTTGGACAGGGCGACAATCAGCCCCAGCATTTT
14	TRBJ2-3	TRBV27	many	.	CASTSIGVTDTQYF	TGTGCCAGCACCTCTATAGGGGTCACAGATACGCAGTATTTT
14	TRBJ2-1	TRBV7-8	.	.	CASSFRFPGNEQFF	TGTGCCAGCAGCTTCCGCTTCCCGGGGAATGAGCAGTTCTTC